This entry lists 9 T cell receptor beta chains sequenced from one sample in a study of early T cells in non-severe SARS-CoV-2 infection (dated by TCRdb to about 2021). The library came from 5' RACE. This sample was sequenced with a NextSeq 500. The public reads were run again by TCRdb, first through fastp at Q25 and then through MiXCR, and only productive beta chains were kept. Every CDR3 protein is listed once, alongside the most common genes and DNA of its rows. The sample table holds approximately 66,000 distinct CDR3 sequences, of which approximately 12% were seen once. The ten largest account for 1% to 1.5% of the sample. The sequencing here drew on whole blood, taken at baseline. Receptors originate from an adult who was a healthcare worker with PCR-confirmed SARS-CoV-2 infection or an uninfected control (not recorded which). The donor label of this sample is uncertain.

The chain links TRBV11-3 to TRBJ2-3, with TRBD2 as a possible D gene (6 bases). The CDR3 is 15 amino acids. Germline assignment: CDR1 SGHNT and CDR2 YENEEA. V dropped 1 base and J dropped 1 base, with 9 bases sitting between them. CDR3 nucleotide sequence: TGTGCCAGCAGCTTAGGTTGGGGGGGCACAGATACGCAGTATTTT. This gives the protein CASSLGWGGTDTQYF.

At least ten counts were recorded for this clonotype. The V gene is TRBV29-1, the J gene TRBJ1-1; D is ambiguous. The CDR3 is 13 residues long. Between the trimmed V and J ends, which lost 3 bases and 8 bases, there was a span of 16 bases. In germline, CDR1 is SQVTM, CDR2 ANQGSEA. CDR3 residues: CSVELGRNPEAFF. CDR3 coding DNA: TGCAGCGTTGAGTTAGGACGGAACCCCGAAGCTTTCTTT.

V is TRBV4-1 and J is TRBJ2-3; 8 nucleotides line up with TRBD2. This CDR3 is built from 15 residues. V lost 7 bases, J lost 1 base, and 7 bases stayed unmatched. Germline V gene sequence: CDR1 MGHRA, CDR2 YSYEKL. The CDR3: CASKLNSGGTDTQYF. The CDR3 region has the DNA TGCGCCAGCAAACTAAATAGCGGGGGCACAGATACGCAGTATTTT.

The rearrangement joins TRBV15 to TRBJ2-7, with D unclear. V was cut by 1 base and J by 4 bases, with 8 bases left in between. The V gene's germline CDR1 is LNHNV and CDR2 YYDKDF (reference sequence). The CDR3 loop spans 13 amino acids. This chain's CDR3 is CATSRGLLYEQYV. CDR3 sequence (DNA): TGTGCCACCAGCAGAGGGCTCTTATACGAGCAGTACGTC.

This clonotype was detected many times. The rearrangement links TRBV27 to TRBJ2-7; TRBD1 might be the D (6 bases). CDR3 length: 14 amino acids. Deletions cut 5 bases from V and 0 bases from J, with 11 bases between. Germline lookup yields CDR1 MNHEY and CDR2 SMNVEV (reference sequence). CDR3 region: CASSANRVSYEQYV. For the CDR3, the DNA is TGTGCCAGCAGTGCAAACAGGGTCTCCTACGAGCAGTACGTC.

This clonotype has a count of ten or more. The V gene is TRBV12-3 or TRBV12-4, the J gene TRBJ2-7, with D possibly matching TRBD1 (5 bases). The V end was cut by 5 bases, the J end by 5 bases, with 13 bases between. The CDR3 consists of 13 residues. CDR3 sequence: CASSQNRFNEQYV. CDR3 DNA sequence: TGTGCCAGCAGTCAAAACAGGTTCAACGAGCAGTACGTC.

The chain carries TRBV7-8 and TRBJ2-3; 8 bases match TRBD2. The CDR3 consists of 20 residues. Trimming cost V 0 bases and J 2 bases; bases outside gene matches: 16. Germline lookup yields CDR1 SGHVS and CDR2 FQNEAQ. The CDR3: CASSLASRAGGHRPTDTQYF. The CDR3 DNA sequence: TGTGCCAGCAGCTTAGCGTCACGGGCGGGGGGCCATCGGCCCACAGATACGCAGTATTTT.

The sample holds many counts of this clonotype. This sequence joins TRBV2 and TRBJ1-3, with 7 nucleotides matching TRBD1. The CDR3 length is 14 residues. Germline V gene lookup returns CDR1 SNHLY and CDR2 FYNNEI. Trimming cost V 5 bases and J 0 bases; bases outside gene matches: 1. The CDR3 DNA sequence: TGTGCCAGCAGTCAGGGGGACTCTGGAAACACCATATATTTT. This encodes CASSQGDSGNTIYF.

The chain joins TRBV18 to TRBJ2-1; a possible D gene is TRBD2 (5 bases). This CDR3 has 13 residues. CDR1 and CDR2 from the germline V gene are KGHSH and LQKENI. Trimming took off 2 bases at V and 9 bases at J, with 11 bases between the two ends. The DNA for the CDR3 is TGTGCCAGCTCACCAGCCCGGGGAACTGAGCAGTTCTTC. Amino acids: CASSPARGTEQFF.